Each of the 19 T cell receptor beta chains below was sequenced from the same sample in a study of T-cell memory formation after mild COVID-19. TCRdb reprocessed the 5' RACE reads with MiXCR, giving one entry per CDR3 protein. This table holds almost 550,000 distinct CDR3 sequences, roughly 22% found once. The sequenced sample consisted of PBMCs or a T cell subset sorted from them (not recorded which). Every receptor here comes from an adult woman who had mild COVID-19 (a few samples of this study predate the infection). Cell type and time point are not known.

The rearrangement joins TRBV2 to TRBJ1-5; the D is unclear. The germline CDR1 and CDR2 sequences are SNHLY and FYNNEI. The CDR3 length is 14 residues. Trimming stripped 0 bases from V and 10 bases from J, with 13 bases between. This chain's CDR3 is CASSEAPRESPQHF. The CDR3 DNA reads TGTGCCAGCAGTGAAGCGCCTAGGGAGTCCCCCCAGCATTTT.

The chain uses TRBV6-1 and TRBJ2-7, with 9 bases identical to TRBD1. The CDR3 has 16 residues. Germline V CDR1 and CDR2: MNHNS, SASEGT. Trimming took 6 bases from V and 3 from J; bases not matched to a gene: 12. The CDR3 is CASRSTGTGSFYEQYF. CDR3 DNA: TGTGCCAGCAGATCCACCGGGACAGGGTCTTTCTACGAGCAGTACTTC.

In this sample, this clonotype turned up a few times. The CDR3 nucleotides read TGTGCCAGCAGTTTATACTCCTCAGATACGCAGTATTTT. Its translation: CASSLYSSDTQYF. The chain combines TRBV27 with TRBJ2-3; the D is unclear. Trimming stripped 1 base from V and 4 bases from J, with 6 bases between. The length of the CDR3 is 13 residues. Germline CDR1 reads MNHEY; CDR2 reads SMNVEV (reference sequence).

This chain joins TRBV11-2 and TRBJ2-7, with D tentatively TRBD1 (6 bases). The V end lost 2 bases, the J end lost 0 bases, and 14 bases lay between the germline ends. CDR3 length: 16 amino acids. Germline CDR1 is SGHAT and CDR2 is FQNNGV. The CDR3 is CASSLPQGTGSYEQYF. DNA for the CDR3: TGTGCCAGCAGCTTACCCCAGGGGACGGGCTCCTACGAGCAGTACTTC.

This clonotype appeared a few times. The rearrangement links TRBV5-4 to TRBJ2-1, with TRBD2 matching over 7 bases. CDR1 SGHNT and CDR2 YYREEE come from the germline V gene (reference sequence). J lost 4 bases, V lost 3 bases, and 19 bases had no gene match. The CDR3 has 19 residues. DNA of the CDR3: TGTGCCAGCAGCTCGGGCGGTTTCTCAGCGGGAAAGGGTTACAATGAGCAGTTCTTC. The encoded protein is CASSSGGFSAGKGYNEQFF.

The V gene is TRBV9, the J gene TRBJ2-1; 12 bases are shared with TRBD2. The CDR3 extends over 18 amino acids. With 0 bases clipped from V and 0 bases from J, the junction kept 4 bases outside the gene matches. CDR1 and CDR2 (germline): SGDLS, YYNGEE. CDR3 sequence (DNA): TGTGCCAGCAGCGTAGCCTTACTAGCGGGAGGCTCCTACAATGAGCAGTTCTTC. Its protein product is CASSVALLAGGSYNEQFF.

This clonotype was picked up many times. The J gene is TRBJ2-1, the V gene TRBV5-1, with 11 positions matching TRBD2. There are 16 residues in the CDR3. CDR1 and CDR2 (germline): SGHRS, YFSETQ. Trimming took 0 bases from V and 10 from J; bases not matched to a gene: 9. CDR3 coding DNA: TGCGCCAGCAGCTTGGAGAATAGCGGGGGGGCCGGAGAGCAGTTCTTC. It specifies CASSLENSGGAGEQFF.

This clonotype has a handful of counts. This CDR3 reads CASSLPTAYNEQFF. In DNA, the CDR3 is TGCGCCAGCAGCTTACCGACTGCATACAATGAGCAGTTCTTC. The chain combines TRBV5-1 with TRBJ2-1, with D uncertain. V gave up 2 bases and J gave up 4 bases, with 10 bases separating them. This CDR3 has 14 amino acids. Germline CDR1 SGHRS, CDR2 YFSETQ.

The table lists this clonotype with a few counts. V and J are TRBV20-1 and TRBJ1-5; D is undetermined. CDR3 size: 13 residues. Trimming shortened V by 0 bases and J by 2 bases, and 5 bases separated the two germline ends. Germline V gives CDR1 DFQATT, CDR2 SNEGSKA (reference sequence). In DNA, the CDR3 is TGCAGTGCTAGAGAAGGAGGCAATCAGCCCCAGCATTTT. This translates into CSAREGGNQPQHF.

The gene calls are TRBV2 and TRBJ2-1, with TRBD2 identical over 11 bases. The germline V gene has CDR1 SNHLY and CDR2 FYNNEI. Trimming removed 4 bases from V and 12 bases from J; junction bases left unmatched: 8. This CDR3 has 14 amino acids. The CDR3 is CASSVYLAGGTQFF. The DNA for the CDR3 is TGTGCCAGCAGTGTGTACCTAGCGGGGGGAACGCAGTTCTTC.

This clonotype appeared a few times. Here the CDR3 DNA reads TGTGCCATCGGTCGCTTGAACACTGAAGCTTTCTTT. Its translation is CAIGRLNTEAFF. This sequence joins TRBV6-2 or TRBV6-3 and TRBJ1-1; D ambiguous. Germline V gives CDR1 MNHEY, CDR2 SVGEGT. The CDR3 has 12 residues. V lost 10 bases, J lost 0 bases, and 9 bases lay in between.

The chain uses TRBV7-3 and TRBJ2-3; 13 bases map to TRBD2. Germline V gene lookup returns CDR1 SGHTA and CDR2 FQGTGA. This CDR3 region has 18 residues. Trimming took 6 bases from V and 0 from J; bases not matched to a gene: 9. CDR3 residues: CASRKGLAGVASTDTQYF. The CDR3 region has the DNA TGTGCCAGCAGGAAAGGACTAGCGGGAGTTGCTAGCACAGATACGCAGTATTTT.

J is TRBJ2-3 and V is TRBV6-1, with 10 bases fitting TRBD2. V lost 2 bases to trimming and J lost 4 bases; unmatched junction nucleotides: 6. This CDR3 is 16 amino acids long. CDR1 and CDR2 from the germline V gene are MNHNS and SASEGT. The CDR3 is CASSETIAGGADTQYF. The CDR3 nucleotides are TGTGCCAGCAGTGAAACGATAGCGGGAGGAGCAGATACGCAGTATTTT.

The genes are TRBV7-9 and TRBJ2-1; either TRBD1 or TRBD2 may fit D (6 bases each). Germline CDR1 and CDR2: SEHNR and FQNEAQ (reference sequence). V shed 3 bases and J shed 6 bases, with 15 bases lying between them. The CDR3 has 15 amino acids. Written as DNA, the CDR3 is TGTGCCAGCAGCTTTCGGGGGCCCCCTTTCAATGAGCAGTTCTTC. Translation gives CASSFRGPPFNEQFF.

The chain is built from TRBV12-3 or TRBV12-4 and TRBJ1-2; weak D call: TRBD1 (6 bases). V lost 10 bases and J lost 4, with 22 bases in between. The length of the CDR3 is 15 residues. The CDR3 sequence is CATRGSREGSYGYTF. CDR3 bases: TGTGCCACCAGGGGTTCGCGCGAGGGGAGCTATGGCTACACCTTC.

V is TRBV3-1 and J is TRBJ1-1; no clear D gene. This CDR3 has 14 residues. In germline, CDR1 is LGHDT, CDR2 YNNKEL (reference sequence). Trimming stripped 1 base from V and 4 bases from J, with 10 bases between. CDR3 residues: CASSQGRSGTEAFF. In nucleotides, the CDR3 is TGTGCCAGCAGCCAAGGAAGGTCGGGCACTGAAGCTTTCTTT.

The chain employs TRBV18 and TRBJ2-1; D gene ambiguous. Germline V lookup: CDR1 KGHSH, CDR2 LQKENI. This CDR3 has 15 amino acids. V was clipped by 6 bases and J by 2 bases, with 14 bases between them. CDR3 sequence: CASSSSLSPYNEQFF. The CDR3 bases are TGTGCCAGCTCCTCATCGTTATCTCCCTACAATGAGCAGTTCTTC.

The chain has TRBV20-1 and TRBJ2-7; TRBD2 aligns across 7 bases. The CDR3 sequence is 12 residues long. V lost 1 base to trimming and J lost 6 bases; unmatched junction nucleotides: 3. The germline V gene encodes CDR1 DFQATT and CDR2 SNEGSKA (reference sequence). CDR3 amino acids: CSARVWEGEQYF. DNA of the CDR3: TGCAGTGCTAGAGTCTGGGAGGGCGAGCAGTACTTC.

This clonotype has more than one count but fewer than ten. The chain couples TRBV7-9 to TRBJ1-2; D remains ambiguous. Trimming removed 5 bases from V and 6 bases from J, with 16 bases in between. The CDR3 runs to 14 residues. Germline V gives CDR1 SEHNR, CDR2 FQNEAQ (reference sequence). The CDR3 DNA reads TGTGCCAGCAGCACCGAGTTGGGAGTAGATGGCTACACCTTC. Translating gives CASSTELGVDGYTF.